Each of the 8 T cell receptor beta chains below was sequenced from the same sample in a study of T cells in localized non-small cell lung cancer (dated by TCRdb to the early 2020s). The protocol used for the library was the immunoSEQ multiplex PCR assay. The clones in this table, taken by TCRdb from immuneACCESS, are in-frame only. Not every clone is retained; where verified, under half of the shortfall comes from an unresolved V gene, and the cause of the rest is unknown. This sample has about 39,000 clones in its table, and around 79% of those were observed once. Around a third of the sample lies in the top ten. The source was PBMCs, collected before any cancer treatment. These receptors came from a woman aged 35 to 69 with stage II squamous cell lung carcinoma.

The chain combines TRBV7-2 with TRBJ2-3; TRBD2 aligns across 11 bases. CDR1 SGHTA and CDR2 FQGNSA come from the germline V gene. Trimming cost V 1 base and J 8 bases; bases outside gene matches: 8. The CDR3 loop spans 16 amino acids. Here the CDR3 DNA reads TGTGCCAGCAGCTTAGTAGGCCTAGCGGGGGGAGGTACGCAGTATTTT. Amino acids: CASSLVGLAGGGTQYF.

This sequence joins TRBV11-2 and TRBJ1-2; maybe TRBD1 (5 bases). CDR1 SGHAT and CDR2 FQNNGV come from the germline V gene. Trimming took 5 bases from V and 4 from J, leaving 26 bases between them. The CDR3 sequence is 18 residues long. CDR3 coding DNA: TGTGCCAGCAGCAAGAGCCTGCGAGAGGGGAGGGATAGCTATGGCTACACCTTC. It codes for CASSKSLREGRDSYGYTF.

The rearrangement links TRBV4-2 to TRBJ2-5, with D tentatively TRBD1 (5 bases). The CDR3 covers 16 residues. The ends were cut back, 0 bases at V and 4 bases at J, with 15 bases in the middle. The germline V gene has CDR1 LGHNA and CDR2 YNFKEQ. DNA for the CDR3: TGTGCCAGCAGCCAAGATCTTCCGGACACTCGAGAGACCCAGTACTTC. Amino acids: CASSQDLPDTRETQYF.

This clone showed up just a few times. This chain links TRBV5-1 with TRBJ2-5, with D possibly matching TRBD1 (5 bases). The V end lost 4 bases, the J end lost 5 bases, and 12 bases lay between the germline ends. Per the germline V gene, CDR1 is SGHRS and CDR2 is YFSETQ. CDR3 size: 13 residues. The CDR3 protein is CASSLPQGETQYF. Here the CDR3 DNA reads TGCGCCAGCAGCCTCCCCCAGGGTGAGACCCAGTACTTC. Complete variable domain (other parts from reference TRBV5-1 and TRBJ2-5): KAGVTQTPRYLIKTRGQQVTLSCSPISGHRSVSWYQQTPGQGLQFLFEYFSETQRNKGNFPGRFSGRQFSNSRSEMNVSTLELGDSALYLCASSLPQGETQYFGPGTRLLVL.

The chain carries TRBV19 and TRBJ2-6; the D is unclear. V lost 3 bases and J lost 3, with 3 bases in between. This CDR3 is 13 amino acids long. The V gene's germline CDR1 is LNHDA and CDR2 SQIVND (reference sequence). CDR3 residues: CASSMGGANVLTF. CDR3 bases: TGTGCCAGTAGTATGGGTGGGGCCAACGTCCTGACTTTC.

This clone has ten or more counts. CDR3: CASSYSSLSYTEAFF. CDR3 bases: TGTGCCAGCAGTTACTCGTCCTTGAGCTATACTGAAGCTTTCTTT. The chain carries TRBV6-5 and TRBJ1-1, with D hard to call. V was clipped by 0 bases and J by 5 bases, with 13 bases between them. Per germline, CDR1 MNHEY and CDR2 SVGAGI. This CDR3 comprises 15 residues.

At least ten counts were recorded for this clone. The V gene is TRBV2, the J gene TRBJ1-5, with D perhaps TRBD1 (5 bases). This CDR3 is built from 14 residues. Germline-derived CDR1 and CDR2 are SNHLY and FYNNEI. V was pared by 7 bases and J by 0 bases, with 10 bases between. The CDR3 sequence is CASTRDYSNQPQHF. As DNA, the CDR3 is TGTGCCAGCACCAGGGATTATAGCAATCAGCCCCAGCATTTT. The full variable domain, with the rest looked up from reference TRBV2 and TRBJ1-5, is EPEVTQTPSHQVTQMGQEVILRCVPISNHLYFYWYRQILGQKVEFLVSFYNNEISEKSEIFDDQFSVERPDGSNFTLKIRSTKLEDSAMYFCASTRDYSNQPQHFGDGTRLSIL.

This clone came up a few times. The J gene is TRBJ2-2, the V gene TRBV4-3; D unclear. In germline, CDR1 is LGHNA, CDR2 YSLEER. The ends were cut back, 0 bases at V and 3 bases at J, with 8 bases in the middle. This CDR3 is built from 15 residues. CDR3 residues: CASSQDSRYTGELFF. DNA of the CDR3: TGCGCCAGCAGCCAAGATTCCCGGTACACCGGGGAGCTGTTTTTT.